The text below deals with one TCR beta chain. Its target is unknown. TCRdb redid the calling of the 5' RACE reads with MiXCR, one entry per CDR3 protein. The table has 100,000 to 120,000 distinct CDR3 sequences, 15% to 20% seen once. Germline CDR1 and CDR2: SQVTM and ANQGSEA. CDR3 length: 17 residues. V was trimmed by 5 bases and J by 3 bases, leaving 22 bases between them. The data belong to a study of T-cell memory formation after mild COVID-19. Study-wide results and limits: Mainly in CM and EM were contracting CD4+ clones; CD8+ were in EMRA.

This receptor was taken from a man aged 18 to 30 who had mild COVID-19 (a few samples of this study predate the infection). Cell type and time point are not known. The chain links TRBV29-1 to TRBJ2-2; D possibly corresponds to TRBD1 (6 bases). The source material was PBMCs or a T cell subset sorted from them (not recorded which). CDR3 residues: CSVSRYRDNLYTGELFF. CDR3 nucleotides: TGCAGCGTTTCTCGGTATCGGGACAACCTATACACCGGGGAGCTGTTTTTT.